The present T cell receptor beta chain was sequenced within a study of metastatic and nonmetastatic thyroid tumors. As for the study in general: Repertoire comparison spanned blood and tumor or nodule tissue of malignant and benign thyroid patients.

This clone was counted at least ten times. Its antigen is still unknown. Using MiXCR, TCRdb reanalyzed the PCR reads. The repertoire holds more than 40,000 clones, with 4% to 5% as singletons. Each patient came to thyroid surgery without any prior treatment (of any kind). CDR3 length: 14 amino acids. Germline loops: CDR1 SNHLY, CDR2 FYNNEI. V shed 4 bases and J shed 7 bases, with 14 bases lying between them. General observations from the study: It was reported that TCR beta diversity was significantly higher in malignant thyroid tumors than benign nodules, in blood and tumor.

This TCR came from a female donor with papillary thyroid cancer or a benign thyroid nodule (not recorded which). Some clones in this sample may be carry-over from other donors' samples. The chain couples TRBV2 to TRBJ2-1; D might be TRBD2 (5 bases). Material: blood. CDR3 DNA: TGTGCCAGCAGTGTGCGGGTTCGGGAAAATGAGCAGTTCTTC. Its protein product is CASSVRVRENEQFF.